Below are 17 T cell receptor beta chains sequenced from a single sample in a study of T cell repertoires in cytomegalovirus infection. TCRdb processed the reads anew with MiXCR; each CDR3 protein has one entry. In the table there are about 310,000 distinct CDR3 sequences, just under 25% of which are singletons. These receptors' targets are unknown. The sequenced sample was cultured PBMCs, obtained from culture after CMV antigen stimulation. These receptors were obtained from a human donor in good health (CMV status not recorded). Some clones in this sample may be carry-over from other donors' samples.

This clonotype has only a few counts. V is TRBV19 and J is TRBJ2-7; 9 bases line up with TRBD1. CDR3 length: 15 residues. Germline CDR1 LNHDA, CDR2 SQIVND (reference sequence). The V gene end was trimmed by 5 bases and the J gene end by 4 bases; junction bases not matched to a gene: 9. The CDR3, as DNA: TGTGCCAGTAGTCCCGGGACAGGGTTCGATTACGAGCAGTACTTC. Protein: CASSPGTGFDYEQYF.

The chain links TRBV7-9 to TRBJ2-5, with D tentatively TRBD2 (5 bases). The CDR3 has 13 amino acids. V lost 3 bases and J lost 5, with 10 bases in between. The germline gives CDR1 SEHNR, CDR2 FQNEAQ (reference sequence). The CDR3 spells CASSFASQETQYF. CDR3 coding DNA: TGTGCCAGCAGCTTTGCTAGCCAGGAGACCCAGTACTTC.

The chain couples TRBV15 to TRBJ1-1; D is undetermined. V lost 1 base and J lost 10, with 10 bases in between. Germline lookup yields CDR1 LNHNV and CDR2 YYDKDF (reference sequence). The CDR3 has 12 residues. CDR3 DNA: TGTGCCACCAGCAGAGTTGGGGAAAGAGCTTTCTTT. Translation gives CATSRVGERAFF.

A few counts support this clonotype. The gene calls are TRBV20-1 and TRBJ1-2, with D tentatively TRBD1 (5 bases). The CDR3 spans 12 residues. Trimming removed 5 bases at V and 3 bases at J, with 10 bases between. Germline values: CDR1 DFQATT, CDR2 SNEGSKA (reference sequence). The CDR3 reads CSAPDTDYGYTF. DNA of the CDR3: TGCAGTGCTCCGGACACGGACTATGGCTACACCTTC.

This clonotype has just a few counts. This sequence joins TRBV7-2 and TRBJ1-3; weak D call: TRBD1 (6 bases). The CDR3 consists of 16 residues. The V end lost 5 bases, the J end lost 6 bases, and 20 bases lay between the germline ends. Germline V lookup: CDR1 SGHTA, CDR2 FQGNSA. The CDR3 nucleotides are TGTGCCAGCAGCAGGGGGGAGGGAAGAGGTGAAAACACCATATATTTT. Amino acid sequence: CASSRGEGRGENTIYF.

The chain is built from TRBV9 and TRBJ2-5; D is ambiguous. The germline CDR1 and CDR2 sequences are SGDLS and YYNGEE. V lost 6 bases, J lost 3 bases, and 15 bases lay in between. The CDR3 runs to 14 residues. CDR3 protein: CASNPDRSEETQYF. CDR3 in DNA: TGTGCCAGCAACCCGGACCGGAGTGAAGAGACCCAGTACTTC.

This clonotype was counted ten times or more. The chain is built from TRBV7-2 and TRBJ1-1; D unclear. V lost 1 base and J lost 1, with 10 bases in between. The CDR3 is 15 residues long. Per the germline V gene, CDR1 is SGHTA and CDR2 is FQGNSA. The CDR3, as DNA: TGTGCCAGCAGCTTAGTTGCGGGTAGGAACACTGAAGCTTTCTTT. It encodes CASSLVAGRNTEAFF.

In this sample, this clonotype turned up a few times. The rearrangement links TRBV20-1 to TRBJ2-1; 12 bases align to TRBD2. Germline V lookup: CDR1 DFQATT, CDR2 SNEGSKA (reference sequence). V shed 5 bases, J shed 6 bases, and the junction held 8 bases outside the gene matches. The length of the CDR3 is 15 residues. The CDR3 bases are TGCAGTGCTGGGGGACCGACTAGCGGGAGCAATGAGCAGTTCTTC. The encoded protein is CSAGGPTSGSNEQFF.

The chain combines TRBV7-9 with TRBJ2-3; 9 bases align to TRBD2. Germline V CDR1 and CDR2: SEHNR, FQNEAQ (reference sequence). The CDR3 loop spans 16 amino acids. J lost 4 bases, V lost 1 base, and 6 bases had no gene match. As DNA, the CDR3 is TGTGCCAGCAGCTTAGTTTCAGTAGCGGGAGCAGATACGCAGTATTTT. As protein: CASSLVSVAGADTQYF.

The chain links TRBV5-3 to TRBJ2-5; 10 bases fit TRBD2. TRBV5-3 is annotated as an ORF whose role is uncertain. The CDR3 has 13 amino acids. V lost 7 bases, J lost 2 bases, and 2 bases stayed unmatched. CDR3 region: CARQLAGQETQYF. DNA for the CDR3: TGTGCCAGACAACTAGCGGGGCAAGAGACCCAGTACTTC.

Only a few counts were recorded for this clonotype. The rearrangement joins TRBV4-1 to TRBJ2-3; TRBD2 aligns across 9 bases. CDR1 MGHRA and CDR2 YSYEKL come from the germline V gene. This CDR3 region has 19 residues. The V gene end was trimmed by 3 bases and the J gene end by 4 bases; junction bases not matched to a gene: 17. This CDR3 reads CASSHLTELLSGSSDTQYF. The CDR3 DNA sequence: TGCGCCAGCAGCCATCTCACAGAATTACTTAGCGGGAGTTCAGATACGCAGTATTTT.

This chain links TRBV7-3 with TRBJ2-2; no clear D. V was pared by 2 bases and J by 7 bases, with 8 bases between. Germline V CDR1 and CDR2: SGHTA, FQGTGA. The CDR3 consists of 13 residues. CDR3 sequence: CASSLVADGELFF. CDR3 nucleotide sequence: TGTGCCAGCAGCTTAGTGGCGGACGGGGAGCTGTTTTTT.

This sequence joins TRBV7-2 and TRBJ1-1; D gene uncertain. Between the trimmed V and J ends, which lost 2 bases and 7 bases, there was a span of 11 bases. The CDR3 is 13 residues long. Germline CDR1 SGHTA, CDR2 FQGNSA. CDR3 sequence reads: CASSLIEIGEAFF. As DNA, the CDR3 is TGTGCCAGCAGCTTAATCGAAATCGGTGAAGCTTTCTTT.

The chain recombines TRBV12-5 with TRBJ2-4, with TRBD1 as a possible D gene (5 bases). Germline CDR1 LGHNT, CDR2 FRNRAP. The CDR3 is 16 amino acids. Trimming pared 0 bases from V and 0 bases from J, leaving 9 bases between. In DNA, the CDR3 is TGTGCTAGTGGTTTGGTAGTGGGGCTAGCCAAAAACATTCAGTACTTC. It codes for CASGLVVGLAKNIQYF. Variable domain in full (rest from reference TRBV12-5 and TRBJ2-4): DARVTQTPRHKVTEMGQEVTMRCQPILGHNTVFWYRQTMMQGLELLAYFRNRAPLDDSGMPKDRFSAEMPDATLATLKIQPSEPRDSAVYFCASGLVVGLAKNIQYFGAGTRLSVL.

The sample holds a few counts of this clonotype. The CDR3 region is CASSPTGNNQPQHF. As DNA, the CDR3 is TGCGCCAGCAGCCCGACAGGAAACAATCAGCCCCAGCATTTT. This chain uses TRBV5-1 with TRBJ1-5; tentative D call: TRBD1 (6 bases). V gave up 4 bases and J gave up 3 bases, with 11 bases separating them. CDR1 and CDR2 from the germline V gene are SGHRS and YFSETQ. The CDR3 has 14 amino acids. Looking up the rest from reference TRBV5-1 and TRBJ1-5 gives the full variable domain: KAGVTQTPRYLIKTRGQQVTLSCSPISGHRSVSWYQQTPGQGLQFLFEYFSETQRNKGNFPGRFSGRQFSNSRSEMNVSTLELGDSALYLCASSPTGNNQPQHFGDGTRLSIL.

This clonotype has at least ten counts. The chain combines TRBV27 with TRBJ1-6; TRBD1 aligns across 8 bases. The CDR3 totals 16 residues. Trimming at V came to 5 bases and at J to 4 bases, leaving 7 bases not matched to a gene. Germline values: CDR1 MNHEY, CDR2 SMNVEV (reference sequence). CDR3: CASSLGYRGYNSPLHF. CDR3 sequence (DNA): TGTGCCAGCAGTCTCGGTTACAGGGGGTATAATTCACCCCTCCACTTT.

This clonotype was detected ten times or more. The chain's CDR3 is CASGGQANTGELFF. The CDR3 DNA reads TGTGCCAGTGGGGGACAGGCGAACACCGGGGAGCTGTTTTTT. This chain connects TRBV12-3 or TRBV12-4 to TRBJ2-2; 8 bases are a match to TRBD1. Germline trimming cut 9 bases from V and 0 bases from J; bases unmatched to any gene: 3. CDR3 size: 14 residues.